This record covers a single TCR beta chain. V dropped 5 bases and J dropped 2 bases, with 15 bases sitting between them. Germline CDR1 and CDR2: SGHTA and FQGNSA. The CDR3 totals 16 residues. This entry is derived from a study of OX40 agonist ivuxolimab in advanced cancers. Study as a whole: It was ivuxolimab, an agonistic anti-OX40 (CD134) antibody, that patients were treated with. Hepatocellular carcinoma, melanoma, renal cell or head and neck cancer affected the dose-escalation patients.

Produced via immunoSEQ multiplex PCR; TCRdb's table is partial and in-frame only. In the table there are approximately 100,000 clones, more than 85% of which are singletons. Specimen: CD4+ or CD8+ T cells sorted from blood, collected in a trial of the OX40 agonist ivuxolimab. This receptor was obtained from an adult with an advanced solid tumor such as melanoma, head and neck, liver or kidney cancer. This sequence joins TRBV7-2 and TRBJ2-2; possibly TRBD2 for D (5 bases). CDR3 DNA sequence: TGTGCCAGCAGCCAGAGGCCGGGATTCAACACCGGGGAGCTGTTTTTT. This gives the protein CASSQRPGFNTGELFF.